This TCR beta chain came from a study of regulatory T cells in long-lasting Graves disease. Sequencing libraries for TCR beta were prepared with iRepertoire HTBI primers and Arm-PCR of CDR3 regions. TCRdb re-called the multiplex PCR reads through MiXCR, storing one row per CDR3 protein. Among some 330,000 distinct CDR3 sequences listed, approximately 10% were seen once. V lost 1 base and J lost 0, with 6 bases in between. Germline V gene lookup returns CDR1 DFQATT and CDR2 SNEGSKA (reference sequence). The CDR3 contains 14 residues. In this sample, this clonotype turned up a few times. Time point indicated: newly diagnosed GD, antithyroid drugs for less than 3 months. RNA extracted from PBMCs served as the sequencing template. These data also featured in a second study, about T cells in Graves' hyperthyroidism and ophthalmopathy.

The receptor comes from a woman between 18 and 30 years old with Graves disease. This chain connects TRBV20-1 to TRBJ2-2; possibly TRBD1 or TRBD2 for D (5 bases each). Sequenced material: peripheral blood mononuclear cells (PBMCs), taken at new diagnosis, from a patient treated with antithyroid drugs. The CDR3 DNA sequence: TGCAGTGCTAGAGGGGGGACGAACACCGGGGAGCTGTTTTTT. It translates to CSARGGTNTGELFF.